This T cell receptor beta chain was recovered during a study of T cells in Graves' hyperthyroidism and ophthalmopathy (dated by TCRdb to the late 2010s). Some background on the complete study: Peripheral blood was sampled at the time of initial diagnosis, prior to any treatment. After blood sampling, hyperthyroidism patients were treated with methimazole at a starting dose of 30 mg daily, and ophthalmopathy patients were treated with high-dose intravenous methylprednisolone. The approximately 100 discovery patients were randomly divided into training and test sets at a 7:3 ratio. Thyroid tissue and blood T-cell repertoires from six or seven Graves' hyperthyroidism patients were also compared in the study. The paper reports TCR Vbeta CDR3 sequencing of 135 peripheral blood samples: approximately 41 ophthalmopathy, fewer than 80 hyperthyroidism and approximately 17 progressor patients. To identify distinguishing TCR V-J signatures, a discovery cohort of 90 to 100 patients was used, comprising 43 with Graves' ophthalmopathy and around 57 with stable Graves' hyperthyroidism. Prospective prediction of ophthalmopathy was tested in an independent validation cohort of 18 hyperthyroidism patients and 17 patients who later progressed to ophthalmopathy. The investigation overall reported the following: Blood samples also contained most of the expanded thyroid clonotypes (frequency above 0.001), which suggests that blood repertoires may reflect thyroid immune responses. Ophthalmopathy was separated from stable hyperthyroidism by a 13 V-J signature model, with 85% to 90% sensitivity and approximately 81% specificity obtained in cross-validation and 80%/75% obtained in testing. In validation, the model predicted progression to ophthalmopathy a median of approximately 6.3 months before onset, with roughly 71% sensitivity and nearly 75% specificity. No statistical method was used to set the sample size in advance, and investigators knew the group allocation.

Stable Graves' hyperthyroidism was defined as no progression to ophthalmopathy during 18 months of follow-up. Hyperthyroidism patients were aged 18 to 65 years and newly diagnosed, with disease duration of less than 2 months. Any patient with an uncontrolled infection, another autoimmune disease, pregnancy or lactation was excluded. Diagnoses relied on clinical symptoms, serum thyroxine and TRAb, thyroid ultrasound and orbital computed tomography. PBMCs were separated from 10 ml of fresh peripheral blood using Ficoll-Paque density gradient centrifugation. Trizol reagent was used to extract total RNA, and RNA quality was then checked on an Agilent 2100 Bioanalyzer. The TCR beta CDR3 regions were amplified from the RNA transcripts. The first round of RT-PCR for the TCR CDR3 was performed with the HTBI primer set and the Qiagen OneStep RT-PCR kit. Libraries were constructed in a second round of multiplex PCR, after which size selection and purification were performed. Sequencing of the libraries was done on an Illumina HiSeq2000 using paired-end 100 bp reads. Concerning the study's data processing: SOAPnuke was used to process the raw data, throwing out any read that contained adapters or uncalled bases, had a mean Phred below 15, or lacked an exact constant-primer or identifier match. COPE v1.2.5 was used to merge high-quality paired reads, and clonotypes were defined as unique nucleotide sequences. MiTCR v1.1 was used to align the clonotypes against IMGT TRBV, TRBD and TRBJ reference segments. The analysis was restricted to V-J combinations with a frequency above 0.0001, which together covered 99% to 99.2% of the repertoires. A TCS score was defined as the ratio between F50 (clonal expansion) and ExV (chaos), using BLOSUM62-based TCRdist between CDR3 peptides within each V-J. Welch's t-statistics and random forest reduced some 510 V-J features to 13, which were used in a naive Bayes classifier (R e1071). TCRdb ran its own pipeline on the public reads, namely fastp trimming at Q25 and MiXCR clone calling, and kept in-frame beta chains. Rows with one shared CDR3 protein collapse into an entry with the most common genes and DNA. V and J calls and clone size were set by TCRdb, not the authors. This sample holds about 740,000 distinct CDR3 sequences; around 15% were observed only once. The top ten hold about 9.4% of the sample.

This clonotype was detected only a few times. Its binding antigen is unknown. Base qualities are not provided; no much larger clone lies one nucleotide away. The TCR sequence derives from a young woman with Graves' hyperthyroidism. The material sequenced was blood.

At the DNA level, the sequence is TGTGCCAGCAGTTACAACCTTGTAGGGGGGACATCCTATGGCTACACCTTC. Translated, this gives CASSYNLVGGTSYGYTF. The receptor chain draws on TRBV6-5 and TRBJ1-2; TRBD1 might be the D gene, on 6 matching bases. Trimming costs V 2 bases and J 4 bases, and their ends lie 20 bases apart. CDR1 is given as MNHEY and CDR2 as SVGAGI, both from the germline V gene. Including the terminal cysteine and phenylalanine, the CDR3 comprises 17 residues. Only the CDR3 region is kept as DNA, spanning 51 bases read in frame from base 1.